This TCR beta chain was found in a study of cytomegalovirus exposure and HLA in healthy donors. Broader study findings: Analyses of presence and absence presupposed an approximately uniform sequencing depth across donors. In a later analysis, an Asian-associated ancestry cluster reportedly showed fewer N-insertions than the roughly 730-donor mean. Among TCR beta chains, those listed as cytomegalovirus-associated numbered roughly 150.

About this clone itself: Its target is not known. A junction end diverges from the germline sequence, so it may reflect a read error.

PCR used 60 Vbeta primers and 13 Jbeta primers. Assay used: immunoSEQ multiplex PCR; TCRdb lists only in-frame clones, some missing. This table holds 100,000 to 150,000 clones, about three quarters found once. Looked up from germline, CDR1 is SNHLY and CDR2 is FYNNEI. This CDR3 comprises 17 residues. The sequenced sample was PBMCs. The clonotype originates from a woman in her 40s in good health and CMV-seronegative. V gene TRBV2 combines with J gene TRBJ2-6; TRBD1 matches at 7 bases. CDR3: CASSAGTADAGANGLTF. CDR3 nucleotide sequence: TGTGCCAGCAGTGCCGGGACAGCCGACGCTGGGGCCAACGGCCTGACTTTC.